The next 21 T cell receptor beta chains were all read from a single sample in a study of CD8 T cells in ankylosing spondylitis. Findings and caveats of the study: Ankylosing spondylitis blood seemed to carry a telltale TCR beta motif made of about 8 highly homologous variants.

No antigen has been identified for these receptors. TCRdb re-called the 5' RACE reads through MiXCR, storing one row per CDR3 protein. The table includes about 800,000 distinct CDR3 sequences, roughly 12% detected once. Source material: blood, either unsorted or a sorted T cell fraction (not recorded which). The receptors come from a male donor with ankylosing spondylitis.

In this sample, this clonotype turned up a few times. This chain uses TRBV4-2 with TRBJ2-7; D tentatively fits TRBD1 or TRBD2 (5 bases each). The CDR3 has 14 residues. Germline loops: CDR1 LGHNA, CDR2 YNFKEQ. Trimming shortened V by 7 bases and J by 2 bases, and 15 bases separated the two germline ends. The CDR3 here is CASTLGRGTYEQYF. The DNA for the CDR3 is TGTGCCAGCACCTTGGGACGAGGAACCTACGAGCAGTACTTC.

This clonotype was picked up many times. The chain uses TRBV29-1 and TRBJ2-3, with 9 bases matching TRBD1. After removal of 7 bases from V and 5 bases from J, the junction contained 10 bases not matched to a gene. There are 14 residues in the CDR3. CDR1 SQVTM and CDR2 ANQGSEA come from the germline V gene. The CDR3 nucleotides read TGCAGCGGCGGGCCCGGGACAGGGAGAGATACGCAGTATTTT. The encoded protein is CSGGPGTGRDTQYF.

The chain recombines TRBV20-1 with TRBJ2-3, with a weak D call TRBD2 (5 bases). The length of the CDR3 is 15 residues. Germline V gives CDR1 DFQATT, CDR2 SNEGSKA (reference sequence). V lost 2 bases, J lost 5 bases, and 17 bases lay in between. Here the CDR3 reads CSARRPRLEGDTQYF. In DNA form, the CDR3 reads TGCAGTGCTAGAAGGCCTAGGTTAGAGGGAGATACGCAGTATTTT.

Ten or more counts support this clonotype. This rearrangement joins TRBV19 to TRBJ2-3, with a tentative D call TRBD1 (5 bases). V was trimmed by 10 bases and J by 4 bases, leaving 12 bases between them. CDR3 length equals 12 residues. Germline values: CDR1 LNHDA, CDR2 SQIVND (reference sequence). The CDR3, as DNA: TGTGCCACCAGGGATGTAGCAGATACGCAGTATTTT. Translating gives CATRDVADTQYF.

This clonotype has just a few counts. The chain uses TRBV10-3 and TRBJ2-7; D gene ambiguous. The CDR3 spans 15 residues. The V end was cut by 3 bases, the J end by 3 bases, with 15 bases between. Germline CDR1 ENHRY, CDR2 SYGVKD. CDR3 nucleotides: TGTGCCATCAGTGATCTACGAGGCGCAGGCTACGAGCAGTACTTC. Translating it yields CAISDLRGAGYEQYF.

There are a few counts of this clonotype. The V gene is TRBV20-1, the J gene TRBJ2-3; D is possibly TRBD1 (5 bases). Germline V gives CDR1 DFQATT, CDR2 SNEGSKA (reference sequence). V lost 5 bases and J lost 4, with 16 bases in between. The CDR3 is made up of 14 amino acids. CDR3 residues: CSALKAGFSDTQYF. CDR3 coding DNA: TGCAGTGCTCTTAAAGCAGGGTTCTCAGATACGCAGTATTTT.

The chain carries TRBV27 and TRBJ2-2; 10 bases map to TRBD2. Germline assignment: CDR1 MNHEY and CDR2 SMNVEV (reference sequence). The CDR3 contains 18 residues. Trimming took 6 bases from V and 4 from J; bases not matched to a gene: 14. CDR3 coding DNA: TGTGCCAGCAGGCTTACTCACAGCGGGAGGGCCGGCACCGGGGAGCTGTTTTTT. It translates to CASRLTHSGRAGTGELFF.

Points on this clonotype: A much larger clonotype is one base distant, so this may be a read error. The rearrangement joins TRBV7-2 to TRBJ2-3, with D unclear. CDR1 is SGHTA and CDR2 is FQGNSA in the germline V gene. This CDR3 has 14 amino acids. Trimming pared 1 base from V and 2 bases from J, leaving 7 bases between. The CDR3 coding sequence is TGTGCCAGCAGCTTAGACGGCCCCACAGATACGCAGTATTTT. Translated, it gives CASSLDGPTDTQYF.

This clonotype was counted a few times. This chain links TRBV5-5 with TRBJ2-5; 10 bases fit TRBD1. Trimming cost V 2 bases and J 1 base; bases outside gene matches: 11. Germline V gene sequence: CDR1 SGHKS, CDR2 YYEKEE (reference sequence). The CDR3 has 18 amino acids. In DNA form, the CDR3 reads TGTGCCAGCAGCTTCCGGGACAGGGGATATAGTGGCCAAGAGACCCAGTACTTC. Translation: CASSFRDRGYSGQETQYF.

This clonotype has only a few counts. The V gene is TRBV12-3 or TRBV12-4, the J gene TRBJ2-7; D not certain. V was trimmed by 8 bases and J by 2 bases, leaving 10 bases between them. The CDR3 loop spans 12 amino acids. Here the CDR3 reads CASGKGPYEQYF. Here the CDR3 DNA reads TGTGCCAGCGGAAAAGGACCCTACGAGCAGTACTTC.

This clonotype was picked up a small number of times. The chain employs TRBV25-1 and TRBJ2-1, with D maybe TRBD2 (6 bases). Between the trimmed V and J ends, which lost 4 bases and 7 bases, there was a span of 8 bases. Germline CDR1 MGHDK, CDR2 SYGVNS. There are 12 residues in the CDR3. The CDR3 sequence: CASSVTSNEQFF. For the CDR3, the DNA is TGTGCCAGCAGTGTGACTAGTAATGAGCAGTTCTTC.

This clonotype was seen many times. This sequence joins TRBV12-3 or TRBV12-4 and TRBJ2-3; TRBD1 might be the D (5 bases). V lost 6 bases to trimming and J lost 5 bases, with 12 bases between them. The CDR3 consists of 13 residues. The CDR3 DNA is TGTGCCAGCAGAGACTTCAGGGTAGATACGCAGTATTTT. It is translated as CASRDFRVDTQYF.

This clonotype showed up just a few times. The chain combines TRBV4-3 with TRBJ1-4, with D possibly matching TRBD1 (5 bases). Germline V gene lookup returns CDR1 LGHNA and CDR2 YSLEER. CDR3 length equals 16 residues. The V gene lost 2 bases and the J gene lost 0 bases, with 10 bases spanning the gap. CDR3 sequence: CASSQIRAPTNEKLFF. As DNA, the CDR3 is TGCGCCAGCAGCCAAATCAGGGCACCAACTAATGAAAAACTGTTTTTT.

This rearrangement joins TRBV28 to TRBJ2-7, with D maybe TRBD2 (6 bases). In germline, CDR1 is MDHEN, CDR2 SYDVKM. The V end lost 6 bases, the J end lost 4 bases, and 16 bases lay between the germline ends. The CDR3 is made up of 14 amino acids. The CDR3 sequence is CASSSGGADYEQYF. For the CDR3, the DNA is TGTGCCAGCAGCTCTGGAGGGGCAGATTACGAGCAGTACTTC.

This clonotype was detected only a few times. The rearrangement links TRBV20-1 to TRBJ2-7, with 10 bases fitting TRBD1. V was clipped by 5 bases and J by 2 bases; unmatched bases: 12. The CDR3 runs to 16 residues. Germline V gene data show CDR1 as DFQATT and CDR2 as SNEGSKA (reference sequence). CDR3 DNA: TGCAGTGCTGAGGATCCGGGACAGGGGAGCCCCTACGAGCAGTACTTC. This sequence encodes CSAEDPGQGSPYEQYF.

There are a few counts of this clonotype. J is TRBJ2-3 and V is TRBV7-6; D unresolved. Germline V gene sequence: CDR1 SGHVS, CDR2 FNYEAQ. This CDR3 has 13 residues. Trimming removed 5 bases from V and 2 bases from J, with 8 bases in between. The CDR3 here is CASSPFFTDTQYF. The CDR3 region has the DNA TGTGCCAGCAGCCCTTTCTTCACAGATACGCAGTATTTT. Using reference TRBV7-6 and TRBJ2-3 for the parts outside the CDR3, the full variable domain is GAGVSQSPRYKVTKRGQDVALRCDPISGHVSLYWYRQALGQGPEFLTYFNYEAQQDKSGLPNDRFSAERPEGSISTLTIQRTEQRDSAMYRCASSPFFTDTQYFGPGTRLTVL.

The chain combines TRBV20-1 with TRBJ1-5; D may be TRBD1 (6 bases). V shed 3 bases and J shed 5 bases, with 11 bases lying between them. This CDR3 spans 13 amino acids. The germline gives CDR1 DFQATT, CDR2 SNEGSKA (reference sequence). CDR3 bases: TGCAGTGCTAGGCGGACAGCCGATCAGCCCCAGCATTTT. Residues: CSARRTADQPQHF.

CDR3: CSVKGQLNTGELFF. The CDR3 region has the DNA TGCAGCGTCAAAGGACAACTGAACACCGGGGAGCTGTTTTTT. The rearrangement uses TRBV29-1 and TRBJ2-2; tentatively, D is TRBD1 (5 bases). The V end was cut by 6 bases, the J end by 1 base, with 12 bases between. The CDR3 has 14 amino acids. From germline, CDR1 is SQVTM and CDR2 ANQGSEA.

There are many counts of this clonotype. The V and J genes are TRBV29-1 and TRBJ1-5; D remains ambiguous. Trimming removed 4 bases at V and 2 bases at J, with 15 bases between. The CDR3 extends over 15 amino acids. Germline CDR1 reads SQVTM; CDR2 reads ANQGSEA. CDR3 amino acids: CSVVIGIYGNQPQHF. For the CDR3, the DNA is TGCAGCGTTGTGATAGGAATCTACGGCAATCAGCCCCAGCATTTT.

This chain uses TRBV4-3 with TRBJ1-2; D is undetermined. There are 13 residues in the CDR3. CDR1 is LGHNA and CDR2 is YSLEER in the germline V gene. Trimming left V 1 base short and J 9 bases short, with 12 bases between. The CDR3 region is CASSQVPVSSYTF. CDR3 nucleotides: TGCGCCAGCAGCCAAGTCCCAGTCTCGAGCTACACCTTC.

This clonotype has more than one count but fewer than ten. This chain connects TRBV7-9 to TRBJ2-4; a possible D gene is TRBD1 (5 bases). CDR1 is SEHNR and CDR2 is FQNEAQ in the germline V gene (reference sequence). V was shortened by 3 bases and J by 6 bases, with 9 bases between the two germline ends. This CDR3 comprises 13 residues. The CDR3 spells CASSFAQGNIQYF. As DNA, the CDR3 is TGTGCCAGCAGCTTTGCTCAGGGAAACATTCAGTACTTC.